This T cell receptor (beta chain) originates from a study of T cells in Graves' hyperthyroidism and ophthalmopathy. This clonotype was found many times. Amplified TCR beta CDR3 regions derived from RNA transcripts. In the first-round RT-PCR of the TCR CDR3, the HTBI primer set was used. TCRdb reanalysed the multiplex PCR reads using MiXCR and keeps one entry per CDR3 protein. The table lists 400,000 to 600,000 distinct CDR3 sequences, approximately 16% of them singletons. Sequences were obtained from blood. The sequence was collected from a woman between 25 and 40 years old with Graves' ophthalmopathy.

CDR3 sequence reads: CASSDGLEAFF. The CDR3 coding sequence is TGTGCCAGCAGTGACGGGTTAGAAGCTTTCTTT. V usage is TRBV6-4 and J usage is TRBJ1-1; D is ambiguous. Germline V gene data show CDR1 as MRHNA and CDR2 as SNTAGT. CDR3 length: 11 residues. Trimming shortened V by 2 bases and J by 8 bases, and 6 bases separated the two germline ends.